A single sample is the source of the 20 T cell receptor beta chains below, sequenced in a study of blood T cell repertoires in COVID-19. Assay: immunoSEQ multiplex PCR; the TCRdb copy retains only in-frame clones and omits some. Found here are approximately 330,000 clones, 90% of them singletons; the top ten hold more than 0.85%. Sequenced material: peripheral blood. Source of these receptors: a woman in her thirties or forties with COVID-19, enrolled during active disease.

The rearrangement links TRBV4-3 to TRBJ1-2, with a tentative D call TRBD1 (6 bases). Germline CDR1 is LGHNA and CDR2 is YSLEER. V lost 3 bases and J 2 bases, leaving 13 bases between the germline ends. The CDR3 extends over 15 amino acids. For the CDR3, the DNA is TGCGCCAGCAGCCATTCTGACAGGACAAACTATGGCTACACCTTC. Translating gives CASSHSDRTNYGYTF.

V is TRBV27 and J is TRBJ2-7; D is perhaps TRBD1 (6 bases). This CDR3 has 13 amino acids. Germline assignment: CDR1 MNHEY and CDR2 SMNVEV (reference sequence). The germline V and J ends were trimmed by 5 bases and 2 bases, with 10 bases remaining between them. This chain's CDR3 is CASSPGQTYEQYF. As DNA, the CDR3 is TGTGCCAGCAGTCCTGGACAGACCTACGAGCAGTACTTC.

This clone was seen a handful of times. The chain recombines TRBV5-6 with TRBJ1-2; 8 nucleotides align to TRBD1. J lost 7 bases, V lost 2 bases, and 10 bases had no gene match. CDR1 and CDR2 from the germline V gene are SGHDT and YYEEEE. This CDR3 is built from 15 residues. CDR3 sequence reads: CASSFPWTGRVGYTF. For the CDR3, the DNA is TGTGCCAGCAGCTTCCCTTGGACAGGGAGGGTTGGCTACACCTTC.

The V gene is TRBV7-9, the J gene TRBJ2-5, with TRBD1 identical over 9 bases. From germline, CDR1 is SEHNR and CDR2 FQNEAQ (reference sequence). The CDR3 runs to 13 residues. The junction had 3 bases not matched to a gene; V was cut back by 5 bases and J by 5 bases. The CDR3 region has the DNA TGTGCCAGCAGCCCAGGGACAGGGGAGACCCAGTACTTC. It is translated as CASSPGTGETQYF.

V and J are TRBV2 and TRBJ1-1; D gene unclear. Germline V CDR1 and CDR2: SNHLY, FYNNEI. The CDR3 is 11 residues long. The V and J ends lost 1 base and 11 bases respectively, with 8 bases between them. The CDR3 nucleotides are TGTGCCAGCAGTGAAGGGGCCAGTGCTTTCTTT. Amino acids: CASSEGASAFF.

This chain's CDR3 is CASSRMDTQNTEAFF. The DNA for the CDR3 is TGTGCCAGCAGCCGCATGGACACCCAGAACACTGAAGCTTTCTTT. The chain links TRBV16 to TRBJ1-1; D perhaps matches TRBD1 (5 bases). V was shortened by 4 bases and J by 1 base, with 13 bases between the two germline ends. The CDR3 loop spans 15 amino acids. Germline V gene sequence: CDR1 KGHSY, CDR2 FQNENV.

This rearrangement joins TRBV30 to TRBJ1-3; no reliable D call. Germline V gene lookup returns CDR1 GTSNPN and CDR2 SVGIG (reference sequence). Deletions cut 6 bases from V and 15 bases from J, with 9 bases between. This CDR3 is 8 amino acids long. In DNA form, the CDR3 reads TGTGCCTGCTACCCCCAATATTTT. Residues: CACYPQYF.

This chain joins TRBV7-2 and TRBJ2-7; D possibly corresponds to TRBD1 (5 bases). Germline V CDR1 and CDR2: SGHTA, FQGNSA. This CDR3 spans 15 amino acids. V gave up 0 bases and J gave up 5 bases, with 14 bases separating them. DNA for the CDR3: TGTGCCAGCAGCTTAGCACGTACAGGCCCCCACGAGCAGTACTTC. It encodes CASSLARTGPHEQYF.

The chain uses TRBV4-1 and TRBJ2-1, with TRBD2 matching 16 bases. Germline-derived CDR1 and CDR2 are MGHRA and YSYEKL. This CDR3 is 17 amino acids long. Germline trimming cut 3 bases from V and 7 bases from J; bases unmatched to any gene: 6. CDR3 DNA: TGCGCCAGCAGCCACCCCGGGACTAGCGGGAGGGCAAATGAGCAGTTCTTC. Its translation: CASSHPGTSGRANEQFF.

CDR3 DNA sequence: TGTGCCAGCAGTTCTAGCGGGGGGTACAATGAGCAGTTCTTC. It is translated as CASSSSGGYNEQFF. The chain employs TRBV27 and TRBJ2-1; 11 positions agree with TRBD2. The CDR3 spans 14 residues. Germline CDR1 MNHEY, CDR2 SMNVEV (reference sequence). Trimming removed 4 bases from V and 4 bases from J; junction bases left unmatched: 0.

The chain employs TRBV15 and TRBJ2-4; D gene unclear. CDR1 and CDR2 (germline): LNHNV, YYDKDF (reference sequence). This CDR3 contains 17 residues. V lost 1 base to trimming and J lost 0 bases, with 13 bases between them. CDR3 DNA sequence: TGTGCCACCAGCAGAGGATTAGATGGAGTAGCCAAAAACATTCAGTACTTC. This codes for CATSRGLDGVAKNIQYF.

CDR3 nucleotide sequence: TGTGCCAGCAGCGCCTACCCCGGGACAGGGATTCGTAATGAAAAACTGTTTTTT. The encoded protein is CASSAYPGTGIRNEKLFF. J is TRBJ1-4 and V is TRBV11-2; 9 bases match TRBD1. Germline assignment: CDR1 SGHAT and CDR2 FQNNGV. The V gene end was trimmed by 5 bases and the J gene end by 4 bases; junction bases not matched to a gene: 14. There are 18 residues in the CDR3.

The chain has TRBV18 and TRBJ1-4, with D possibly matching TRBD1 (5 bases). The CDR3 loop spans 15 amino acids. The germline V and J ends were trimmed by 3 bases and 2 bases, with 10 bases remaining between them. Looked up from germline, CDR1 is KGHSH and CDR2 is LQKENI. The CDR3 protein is CASSPRQLTNEKLFF. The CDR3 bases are TGTGCCAGCTCACCGAGACAGCTGACTAATGAAAAACTGTTTTTT.

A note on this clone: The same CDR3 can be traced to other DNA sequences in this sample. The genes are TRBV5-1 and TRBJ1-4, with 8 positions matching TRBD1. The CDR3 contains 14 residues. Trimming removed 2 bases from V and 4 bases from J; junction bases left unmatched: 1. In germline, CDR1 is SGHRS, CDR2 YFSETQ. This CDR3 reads CASSLTGGNEKLFF. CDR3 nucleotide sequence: TGCGCCAGCAGCTTAACAGGGGGTAATGAAAAACTGTTTTTT. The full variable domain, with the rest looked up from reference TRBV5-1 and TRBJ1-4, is KAGVTQTPRYLIKTRGQQVTLSCSPISGHRSVSWYQQTPGQGLQFLFEYFSETQRNKGNFPGRFSGRQFSNSRSEMNVSTLELGDSALYLCASSLTGGNEKLFFGSGTQLSVL.

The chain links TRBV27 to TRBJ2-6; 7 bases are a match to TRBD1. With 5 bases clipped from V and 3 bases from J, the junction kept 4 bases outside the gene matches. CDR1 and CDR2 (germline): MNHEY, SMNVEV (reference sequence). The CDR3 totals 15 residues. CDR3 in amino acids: CASSLDRVGANVLTF. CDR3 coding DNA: TGTGCCAGCAGTCTAGACAGGGTTGGGGCCAACGTCCTGACTTTC.

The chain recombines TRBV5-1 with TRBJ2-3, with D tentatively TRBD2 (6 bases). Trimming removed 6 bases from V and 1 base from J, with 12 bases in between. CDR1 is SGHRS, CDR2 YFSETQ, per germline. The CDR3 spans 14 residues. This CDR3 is CASTTSSGTDTQYF. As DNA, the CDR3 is TGCGCCAGCACGACTAGTTCGGGCACAGATACGCAGTATTTT.

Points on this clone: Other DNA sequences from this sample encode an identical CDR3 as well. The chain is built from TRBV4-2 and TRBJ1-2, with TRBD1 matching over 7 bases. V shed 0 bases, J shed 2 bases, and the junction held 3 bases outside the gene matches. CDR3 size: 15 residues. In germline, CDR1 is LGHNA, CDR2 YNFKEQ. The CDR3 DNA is TGTGCCAGCAGCCAAGATCAAGGGGGCAACTATGGCTACACCTTC. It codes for CASSQDQGGNYGYTF.

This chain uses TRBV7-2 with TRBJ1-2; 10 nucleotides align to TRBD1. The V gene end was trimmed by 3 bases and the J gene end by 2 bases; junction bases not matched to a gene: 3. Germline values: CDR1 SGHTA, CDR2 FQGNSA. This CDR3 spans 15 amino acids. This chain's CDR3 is CASSFRQGANYGYTF. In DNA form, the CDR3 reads TGTGCCAGCAGCTTCAGACAGGGGGCGAACTATGGCTACACCTTC.

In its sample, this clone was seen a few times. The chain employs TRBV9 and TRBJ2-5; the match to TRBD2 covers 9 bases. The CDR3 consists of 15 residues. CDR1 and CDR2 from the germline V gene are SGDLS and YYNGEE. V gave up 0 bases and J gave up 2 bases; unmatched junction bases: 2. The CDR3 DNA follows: TGTGCCAGCAGCGTAGCCGCGGGAGGGCAAGAGACCCAGTACTTC. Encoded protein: CASSVAAGGQETQYF.

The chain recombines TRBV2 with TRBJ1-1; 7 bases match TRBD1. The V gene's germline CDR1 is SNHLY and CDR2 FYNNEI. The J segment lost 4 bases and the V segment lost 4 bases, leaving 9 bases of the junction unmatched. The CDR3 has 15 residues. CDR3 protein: CASSVYRGGTTEAFF. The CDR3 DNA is TGTGCCAGCAGTGTGTACAGGGGTGGGACCACTGAAGCTTTCTTT.